Listed below are T cell receptor beta chains from one sample, sequenced in a study of blood T cells in healthy people across ages. TCRdb used MiXCR to reprocess the 5' RACE reads, holding one entry per CDR3 protein. Of about 680,000 distinct CDR3 sequences in the sample, more than 40% were seen once. Material for sequencing was blood. The origin of the receptors is a woman in her sixties or seventies in good health. Each CDR3 is given with its conserved first and last residue. Fields, in order: D gene, J gene, V gene, clone size, CDR3 DNA, CDR3 protein. D genes are given only for firm matches. A clone size is listed for some rows: how often the clone was seen (once, few, many), or a class if it is expanded.

>NA|TRBJ2-7|TRBV12-3/TRBV12-4|few
TGTGCCAGCATGGGGGACCGTTACGAGCAGTACTTC
CASMGDRYEQYF
>NA|TRBJ2-5|TRBV7-3|few
TGTGCCAGCAGCGTAAATTGGCGACAAACCCAGTACTTC
CASSVNWRQTQYF
>TRBD1|TRBJ1-6|TRBV4-3|few
TGCGCCAGCAGCCAAAGAGACAGGGGGTTTAATTCACCCCTCCACTTT
CASSQRDRGFNSPLHF
>NA|TRBJ2-3|TRBV18|few
TGTGCCAGCACAGAAAGCACAGATACGCAGTATTTT
CASTESTDTQYF
>TRBD2|TRBJ2-5|TRBV23-1|NA
TGCGCCAGCAGTCAATCGCTAATTGGGACTAGCGGGAGGGATGCGCAACTTCTTCAAGAGACCCAGTACTTC
CASSQSLIGTSGRDAQLLQETQYF
>TRBD2|TRBJ2-1|TRBV6-6|NA
TGTGCCAGCAGTTACCTGGGGACTAGCGGGAGGGGAGAGCAGTTCTTC
CASSYLGTSGRGEQFF
>NA|TRBJ2-5|TRBV10-3|few
TGTGCCATCAGCTTAGGGGGGGGGCAAGAGACCCAGTACTTC
CAISLGGGQETQYF
>TRBD1|TRBJ1-1|TRBV18|NA
TGTGCCAGCTCACCACCTAGTGACAGGGACAAAGCTTTCTTT
CASSPPSDRDKAFF
>TRBD2|TRBJ2-1|TRBV15|many
TGTGCCACCAGCAGATCCACTAGCGGGTACAATGAGCAGTTCTTC
CATSRSTSGYNEQFF
>NA|TRBJ1-6|TRBV20-1|NA
TGCAGTGCTCGTCCCACAGGGTTTTCACCCCTCCACTTT
CSARPTGFSPLHF
>NA|TRBJ1-1|TRBV4-3|NA
TGCGCCAGCAGCCAAGCCCAGAGGGCCACTGAAGCTTTCTTT
CASSQAQRATEAFF
>NA|TRBJ2-1|TRBV24-1|NA
TGCGCCAGGCTGCATTGTGAAGTGAGGGAAGGGAACAATGAGCAGTTCTTC
CARLHCEVREGNNEQFF
>NA|TRBJ1-2|TRBV29-1|NA
TGCAGCGTTGAAACAGGGTATGGCTACACCTTC
CSVETGYGYTF
>NA|TRBJ1-2|TRBV15|NA
TGTGCCGCCTCCTCGGAGGTTAACTATGGCTACACCTTC
CAASSEVNYGYTF
>NA|TRBJ1-2|TRBV27|few
TGTGCCAGCAGGCCCGGACGGAACTATGGCTACACCTTC
CASRPGRNYGYTF
>TRBD1|TRBJ1-2|TRBV4-3|NA
TGCGCCAGCAGCCCTAATCCGGGACAGGGGCTTATTGGTGACTACACCTTC
CASSPNPGQGLIGDYTF
>NA|TRBJ1-1|TRBV5-7|once
TGTGCCAGCAGCCCGCCGGTGTGCGGAGCTGAAGCTTTCTTT
CASSPPVCGAEAFF
>TRBD2|TRBJ2-3|TRBV2|NA
TGTGCCAGCGAGCGGGAGGCATGGGATACGCAGTATTTT
CASEREAWDTQYF
>NA|TRBJ1-1|TRBV11-2|NA
TGTGCCAGCAGCCCAAAGGTAGGGGCAGGGAGGAGCACTGAAGCTTTCTTT
CASSPKVGAGRSTEAFF
>NA|TRBJ2-7|TRBV29-1|NA
TGCAGCGTTGTCCGAGCGAGAACCTACGAGCAGTACTTC
CSVVRARTYEQYF